The rows below give T cell receptor beta chains drawn from one sample of a study of T-cell memory formation after mild COVID-19. A single record per CDR3 protein comes from TCRdb applying MiXCR to the 5' RACE reads. This table has roughly 5,000 distinct CDR3 sequences, under 45% appearing once. Sample: PBMCs or a T cell subset sorted from them (not recorded which). All receptors derive from an adult who had mild COVID-19 (a few samples of this study predate the infection). Cell type and time point are not known. CDR3s include the opening cysteine and the closing phenylalanine or tryptophan. A D gene is named only where the DNA matches it firmly.

V gene | D gene | CDR3 protein
TRBV7-9 | . | CASSFAGNTEAFF
TRBV20-1 | . | CSAERTERDTEAFF
TRBV6-2/TRBV6-3 | TRBD1 | CASVDRYNEQFF
TRBV12-3/TRBV12-4 | . | CASSFWTPYEQYF
TRBV4-2 | . | CASSQGDQPQHF
TRBV7-9 | . | CASSLRVATNEQFF
TRBV12-5 | . | CASGLGETNEKLFF
TRBV19 | TRBD2 | CDCAPAGRQETQYF
TRBV25-1 | . | CASSESTETYNEQFF
TRBV20-1 | TRBD1 | CSARPGTDQETQYF
TRBV7-3 | . | CASSRGASGYNEQFF
TRBV6-5 | . | CASSSTTSTGYNSPLHF
TRBV18 | TRBD1 | CASSPLGQGNYGYTF
TRBV29-1 | . | CSGGTTVPNEQFF
TRBV19 | . | CASSVDRTDTQYF
TRBV7-2 | . | CASSFLGTADPAGPYNEQFF
TRBV4-2 | . | CASSPERGSTEAFF
TRBV12-5 | . | CASGLEAVAGNTIYF
TRBV12-3/TRBV12-4 | . | CASSLMSTNNSPLHF
TRBV5-1 | . | CASYRLEEETQYF
TRBV11-2 | . | CASNQGGQELTGELFF
TRBV4-3 | . | CASSSLESGTLRAFF
TRBV4-1 | . | CASSRHNEQFF
TRBV4-1 | . | CASSQVPTRGGFF
TRBV5-1 | . | CASSLQGWGETQYF
TRBV10-3 | TRBD2 | CAIASGGAKDTQYF
TRBV3-1 | . | CASSQGVGNTEAFF
TRBV5-1 | . | CASSLAGSLNEQFF
TRBV29-1 | . | CSVRQGTSGANVLTF